In this sample, the clone carrying this T cell receptor beta chain turned up once. Followed over time, Seattle patients had been enrolled while infection was active. Per the study methods: Amplification from reference gene primers served as the basis for estimated nucleated cell counts. Sequencing used immunoSEQ multiplex PCR; TCRdb keeps in-frame clones, though not all of them. V and J calls and clone size are as listed in that table; D and trimming were resolved from the DNA. The data show 100,000 to 150,000 clones, with approximately 85% seen just once and around 3% held by the top ten. The data were taken from a study of blood T cell repertoires in COVID-19. CDR1 is SGDLS, CDR2 YYNGEE, per germline. With V trimmed by 1 base and J by 4 bases, 11 bases remained unmatched. CDR3 length: 16 residues.

The receptor was derived from a woman at least 80 years old with COVID-19, enrolled during active disease. The rearrangement joins TRBV9 to TRBJ2-7; the match to TRBD2 covers 7 bases. The sequencing input was peripheral blood. CDR3 nucleotides: TGTGCCAGCAGCGTAATGCTAGGGGAGGGGAGATACGAGCAGTACTTC. It encodes CASSVMLGEGRYEQYF. Combining the CDR3 with reference TRBV9 and TRBJ2-7 gives the whole variable domain DSGVTQTPKHLITATGQRVTLRCSPRSGDLSVYWYQQSLDQGLQFLIQYYNGEERAKGNILERFSAQQFPDLHSELNLSSLELGDSALYFCASSVMLGEGRYEQYFGPGTRLTVT.